A single TCR beta chain is shown here with its context. These data belong to a study of blood T cell repertoires in COVID-19. The authors' processing: How many nucleated cells were present was estimated from reference gene primer amplification. Assay: immunoSEQ multiplex PCR; the TCRdb copy retains only in-frame clones and omits some. V and J calls and clone size are as listed in that table; D and trimming were resolved from the DNA. Of about 370,000 clones in the sample, around 91% are singletons; the top ten hold about 7%. The clonotype originates from a man aged 18 to 30 with active or convalescent COVID-19. Sample: peripheral blood.

CDR3 amino acids: CASSAARNYNTEAFF. The CDR3 DNA reads TGTGCCAGTAGTGCGGCCAGAAATTATAACACTGAAGCTTTCTTT. V gene TRBV19 combines with J gene TRBJ1-1; D remains unclear. Germline V lookup: CDR1 LNHDA, CDR2 SQIVND (reference sequence). The CDR3 covers 15 residues. Deletions cut 5 bases from V and 2 bases from J, with 15 bases between.